Included here is one TCR beta chain sequence, with context. The antigen is unknown. With 8 bases removed from V and 0 bases from J, the gap between germline ends came to 9 bases. The V gene's germline CDR1 is SGHRS and CDR2 YFSETQ. This CDR3 has 14 amino acids. 5'RACE primed at constant segments yielded TCR alpha and TCR beta cDNA libraries bearing sample barcodes and UMIs. TCRdb reanalysed the 5' RACE reads using MiXCR and keeps one entry per CDR3 protein. The repertoire includes hundreds of thousands of distinct CDR3 sequences, 15% of them detected once, and under 25% sits in the top ten. The sample belongs to a study of T-cell memory formation after mild COVID-19. Notes on the study in general: Nothing showed for sure that second-wave clones peaking on day 37 were SARS-CoV-2 specific.

The sample was PBMCs or a T cell subset sorted from them (not recorded which). The sequence was collected from a young man who had mild COVID-19 (a few samples of this study predate the infection). Cell type and time point are not known. The chain recombines TRBV5-1 with TRBJ1-6; D remains ambiguous. The CDR3 nucleotides are TGCGCCAGTGCGGAGAGCTCCTATAATTCACCCCTCCACTTT. It specifies CASAESSYNSPLHF.